The 31 T cell receptor beta chains below come from one sample, sequenced in a study of glioma-infiltrating T cells after dendritic cell vaccination. Profiled with immunoSEQ multiplex PCR; TCRdb holds only in-frame clones, not every one. Found here are 91,000 or so clones, around 80% of them singletons; the top ten hold 5.4%. Time point noted: after dendritic cell vaccination, including at tumor progression/relapse. The starting material was blood, obtained after dendritic cell vaccination. These receptors were taken from a human donor with glioblastoma.

In its sample, this clone was seen a few times. The chain couples TRBV28 to TRBJ2-7, with 8 bases that match TRBD2. Germline CDR1 MDHEN, CDR2 SYDVKM. This CDR3 region has 13 residues. With V trimmed by 9 bases and J by 5 bases, 9 bases remained unmatched. CDR3 DNA: TGTGCCAGTAGTAGCGGGACTGACCACGAGCAGTACTTC. Its translation: CASSSGTDHEQYF. The variable domain in full, completed from reference TRBV28 and TRBJ2-7, reads DVKVTQSSRYLVKRTGEKVFLECVQDMDHENMFWYRQDPGLGLRLIYFSYDVKMKEKGDIPEGYSVSREKKERFSLILESASTNQTSMYLCASSSGTDHEQYFGPGTRLTVT.

The V gene is TRBV11-1, the J gene TRBJ2-7; possibly TRBD1 for D (6 bases). The V and J ends lost 1 base and 5 bases respectively, with 9 bases between them. Per germline, CDR1 SGHAT and CDR2 FQDESV (reference sequence). CDR3 length equals 13 residues. CDR3 in amino acids: CASSLDRANEQYF. The CDR3 DNA reads as TGTGCCAGCAGCTTAGACAGGGCCAACGAGCAGTACTTC.

The chain is built from TRBV5-1 and TRBJ2-3; D may be TRBD1 (5 bases). The CDR3 is 15 amino acids. Trimming removed 6 bases at V and 2 bases at J, with 16 bases between. Germline V gene data show CDR1 as SGHRS and CDR2 as YFSETQ. CDR3 bases: TGCGCCAGCAACACCCTGGGGCTCTTCACAGATACGCAGTATTTT. This encodes CASNTLGLFTDTQYF.

Only one count was recorded for this clone. This rearrangement joins TRBV28 to TRBJ2-5; D unclear. The CDR3 has 10 residues. V was cut by 4 bases and J by 5 bases, with 2 bases left in between. Germline V gives CDR1 MDHEN, CDR2 SYDVKM. CDR3 protein: CASSSETQYF. CDR3 DNA sequence: TGTGCCAGCAGTTCGGAGACCCAGTACTTC.

The chain uses TRBV6-1 and TRBJ1-2, with 10 nucleotides matching TRBD1. Germline V gives CDR1 MNHNS, CDR2 SASEGT. This CDR3 contains 14 residues. The trim removed 10 bases at V and 2 bases at J, leaving 7 bases unmatched. For the CDR3, the DNA is TGTGCCACTTATGACAGGGGGCTGAACTATGGCTACACCTTC. As protein: CATYDRGLNYGYTF.

V and J are TRBV9 and TRBJ2-1, with a possible D match to TRBD2 (5 bases). The CDR3 is 14 amino acids. CDR1 SGDLS and CDR2 YYNGEE come from the germline V gene. Deletions cut 4 bases from V and 0 bases from J, with 8 bases between. The CDR3 loop is CASSPSGSYNEQFF. DNA of the CDR3: TGTGCCAGCAGCCCGAGCGGCTCCTACAATGAGCAGTTCTTC.

The chain combines TRBV6-5 with TRBJ1-1; unclear D gene. The CDR3 is 15 residues long. Trimming stripped 5 bases from V and 0 bases from J, with 13 bases between. Germline V gene data show CDR1 as MNHEY and CDR2 as SVGAGI. The CDR3 bases are TGTGCCAGCAGTACCCGACTGACGGTGAACACTGAAGCTTTCTTT. This codes for CASSTRLTVNTEAFF.

J is TRBJ2-2 and V is TRBV4-2; possibly TRBD2 for D (5 bases). Germline CDR1 reads LGHNA; CDR2 reads YNFKEQ. This CDR3 has 18 residues. Trimming removed 1 base from V and 3 bases from J, with 18 bases in between. The chain's CDR3 is CASSQGWTAGQDTGELFF. The DNA for the CDR3 is TGTGCCAGCAGCCAAGGGTGGACCGCGGGCCAGGACACCGGGGAGCTGTTTTTT.

The chain links TRBV6-6 to TRBJ2-1, with D perhaps matching TRBD2 (6 bases). Trimming stripped 7 bases from V and 2 bases from J, with 18 bases between. CDR1 and CDR2 from the germline V gene are MNHNY and SVGAGI (reference sequence). The CDR3 sequence is 16 residues long. The CDR3 nucleotides read TGTGCCAGCATATCTGGGAGCGGGCCGCCCTACAATGAGCAGTTCTTC. Translated: CASISGSGPPYNEQFF.

The genes are TRBV6-1 and TRBJ2-7, with TRBD2 matching 7 bases. The germline gives CDR1 MNHNS, CDR2 SASEGT. This CDR3 comprises 15 residues. Germline trimming cut 7 bases from V and 4 bases from J; bases unmatched to any gene: 13. The CDR3 here is CASTPLAGRAYEQYF. In DNA, the CDR3 is TGTGCCAGCACCCCTTTAGCGGGCCGCGCTTACGAGCAGTACTTC.

The genes are TRBV30 and TRBJ1-1; weak D call: TRBD1 (5 bases). V was cut by 5 bases and J by 1 base, with 14 bases left in between. CDR1 and CDR2 from the germline V gene are GTSNPN and SVGIG (reference sequence). This CDR3 has 14 residues. CDR3 bases: TGTGCCTGGGAGGGAGGGGACCCGAACACTGAAGCTTTCTTT. It specifies CAWEGGDPNTEAFF.

This clone turned up a few times. The gene calls are TRBV7-8 and TRBJ1-5, with D tentatively TRBD1 (5 bases). With 1 base removed from V and 6 bases from J, the gap between germline ends came to 13 bases. The CDR3 has 15 amino acids. The germline V gene has CDR1 SGHVS and CDR2 FQNEAQ. The CDR3, as DNA: TGTGCCAGCAGCTTAGGCAGGGCGACGGGTCAGCCCCAGCATTTT. Translated: CASSLGRATGQPQHF.

The J gene is TRBJ2-7, the V gene TRBV5-1, with D possibly matching TRBD2 (5 bases). Germline V gene sequence: CDR1 SGHRS, CDR2 YFSETQ. The CDR3 contains 14 residues. Deletions cut 0 bases from V and 1 base from J, with 8 bases between. CDR3 sequence reads: CASSLVRGSYEQYF. CDR3 nucleotides: TGCGCCAGCAGCTTGGTCCGGGGTTCCTACGAGCAGTACTTC. Variable domain in full (rest from reference TRBV5-1 and TRBJ2-7): KAGVTQTPRYLIKTRGQQVTLSCSPISGHRSVSWYQQTPGQGLQFLFEYFSETQRNKGNFPGRFSGRQFSNSRSEMNVSTLELGDSALYLCASSLVRGSYEQYFGPGTRLTVT.

The V and J genes are TRBV10-3 and TRBJ1-2, with TRBD1 as a possible D gene (6 bases). The CDR3 has 13 residues. Trimming removed 3 bases at V and 2 bases at J, with 7 bases between. The germline CDR1 and CDR2 sequences are ENHRY and SYGVKD. The CDR3 DNA is TGTGCCATCAGTGATAGGGGGAACTATGGCTACACCTTC. Its protein product is CAISDRGNYGYTF.

CDR3 loop: CASSYSQKSELFF. CDR3 nucleotide sequence: TGTGCCAGCAGTTACTCGCAGAAATCGGAGCTGTTTTTT. The V and J genes are TRBV6-6 and TRBJ2-2; D is ambiguous. The V and J ends lost 0 bases and 10 bases respectively, with 9 bases between them. The germline V gene encodes CDR1 MNHNY and CDR2 SVGAGI (reference sequence). This CDR3 region has 13 residues.

V is TRBV7-9 and J is TRBJ2-1; 8 bases agree with TRBD2. The length of the CDR3 is 13 residues. Germline-derived CDR1 and CDR2 are SEHNR and FQNEAQ (reference sequence). V was pared by 6 bases and J by 14 bases, with 12 bases of the junction left unmatched. The CDR3 is CASRVPGLGTEFF. The CDR3 region has the DNA TGTGCCAGCAGGGTCCCGGGACTAGGGACCGAGTTCTTC.

This sequence joins TRBV5-4 and TRBJ1-6; TRBD1 matches 8 bases. There are 15 residues in the CDR3. The germline V gene encodes CDR1 SGHNT and CDR2 YYREEE (reference sequence). V lost 3 bases and J lost 9; bases outside the gene matches: 8. The DNA of the CDR3 is TGTGCCAGCAGCTACGGACAGGGCCAGGCTTCACCCCTCCACTTT. Its protein product is CASSYGQGQASPLHF.

This chain joins TRBV28 and TRBJ1-2, with 10 bases matching TRBD1. The germline gives CDR1 MDHEN, CDR2 SYDVKM. There are 16 residues in the CDR3. V trimming: 1 base; J trimming: 8 bases; junction bases outside the gene matches: 10. CDR3 residues: CASSLSWDRGPRGYTF. The CDR3 coding sequence is TGTGCCAGCAGTTTATCTTGGGACAGGGGCCCGAGAGGCTACACCTTC.

V is TRBV11-3 and J is TRBJ2-4, with TRBD1 matching over 7 bases. This CDR3 contains 16 residues. The junction had 10 bases not matched to a gene; V was cut back by 4 bases and J by 4 bases. In germline, CDR1 is SGHNT, CDR2 YENEEA. CDR3 sequence reads: CASSSAEDRSKNIQYF. CDR3 DNA sequence: TGTGCCAGCAGCTCGGCAGAGGACAGGAGTAAAAACATTCAGTACTTC.

The sample holds one count of this clone. V is TRBV29-1 and J is TRBJ1-1; D is perhaps TRBD1 (6 bases). Trimming stripped 0 bases from V and 11 bases from J, with 22 bases between. Germline CDR1 and CDR2: SQVTM and ANQGSEA. This CDR3 region has 15 residues. In nucleotides, the CDR3 is TGCAGCGTTGAAGATCCCATCGGGGGCGGGAGGGCGGCTTTCTTT. This codes for CSVEDPIGGGRAAFF.

The chain links TRBV6-1 to TRBJ1-2; the D gene is possibly TRBD1 (6 bases). V was cut by 7 bases and J by 0 bases, with 12 bases left in between. Germline V CDR1 and CDR2: MNHNS, SASEGT. This CDR3 is built from 14 residues. The CDR3 DNA sequence: TGTGCCAGCACCAGGGACAAGACTAACTATGGCTACACCTTC. It is translated as CASTRDKTNYGYTF.

The chain links TRBV5-1 to TRBJ1-1, with a possible D match to TRBD1 (6 bases). The CDR3 runs 15 residues. V dropped 0 bases and J dropped 0 bases, with 9 bases sitting between them. CDR1 is SGHRS and CDR2 is YFSETQ in the germline V gene. The CDR3 spells CASSLVRGMNTEAFF. CDR3 DNA: TGCGCCAGCAGCTTGGTAAGGGGGATGAACACTGAAGCTTTCTTT.

The genes are TRBV29-1 and TRBJ2-6; D remains unclear. Trimming left V 6 bases short and J 1 base short, with 10 bases between. The CDR3 spans 14 residues. Germline CDR1 reads SQVTM; CDR2 reads ANQGSEA. The CDR3 sequence is CSVATMSGANVLTF. CDR3 nucleotide sequence: TGCAGCGTGGCAACAATGTCTGGGGCCAACGTCCTGACTTTC. Full variable domain (outside the CDR3, taken from reference TRBV29-1 and TRBJ2-6): SAVISQKPSRDICQRGTSLTIQCQVDSQVTMMFWYRQQPGQSLTLIATANQGSEATYESGFVIDKFPISRPNLTFSTLTVSNMSPEDSSIYLCSVATMSGANVLTFGAGSRLTVL.

The chain joins TRBV5-1 to TRBJ2-7, with TRBD2 identical over 9 bases. Germline values: CDR1 SGHRS, CDR2 YFSETQ. V trimming: 3 bases; J trimming: 4 bases; junction bases outside the gene matches: 11. The CDR3 is made up of 16 amino acids. The CDR3 loop reads CASSSGGRGGVYEQYF. DNA of the CDR3: TGCGCCAGCAGCTCCGGCGGGCGGGGGGGCGTATACGAGCAGTACTTC.

The genes are TRBV19 and TRBJ1-1, with a tentative D call TRBD1 (5 bases). Germline lookup yields CDR1 LNHDA and CDR2 SQIVND (reference sequence). V was trimmed by 4 bases and J by 1 base, leaving 10 bases between them. The CDR3 loop spans 14 amino acids. CDR3 loop: CASSNRQRNTEAFF. DNA of the CDR3: TGTGCCAGTAGTAATCGACAGAGGAACACTGAAGCTTTCTTT. The full variable domain, rest sourced from reference TRBV19 and TRBJ1-1, is DGGITQSPKYLFRKEGQNVTLSCEQNLNHDAMYWYRQDPGQGLRLIYYSQIVNDFQKGDIAEGYSVSREKKESFPLTVTSAQKNPTAFYLCASSNRQRNTEAFFGQGTRLTVV.

The chain joins TRBV29-1 to TRBJ2-7; a weak D match, TRBD1 (6 bases). Between the trimmed V and J ends, which lost 4 bases and 5 bases, there was a span of 15 bases. This CDR3 is 13 amino acids long. Germline CDR1 SQVTM, CDR2 ANQGSEA. The CDR3 protein is CSVGDRLMDEQYF. The CDR3 DNA reads TGCAGCGTTGGAGACAGGTTAATGGACGAGCAGTACTTC.

The chain employs TRBV2 and TRBJ1-2; 9 bases map to TRBD1. There are 15 residues in the CDR3. Germline values: CDR1 SNHLY, CDR2 FYNNEI. V dropped 10 bases and J dropped 7; count of bases not matched to a gene: 16. The CDR3 nucleotides read TGTGCCATCGGGGGAAGAGGGACAGGGAAAGGTGGCTACACCTTC. This gives the protein CAIGGRGTGKGGYTF.

The V and J genes are TRBV5-1 and TRBJ2-3, with 7 bases identical to TRBD1. Germline CDR1 SGHRS, CDR2 YFSETQ. V was pared by 7 bases and J by 0 bases, with 8 bases of the junction left unmatched. CDR3 length equals 15 residues. CDR3 DNA sequence: TGCGCCAGCGTCGACAGGGAGCCTAGCACAGATACGCAGTATTTT. Its translation: CASVDREPSTDTQYF.

CDR3 region: CASSPKGQVSNQPQHF. CDR3 DNA sequence: TGTGCCAGCTCACCAAAGGGACAGGTTAGCAATCAGCCCCAGCATTTT. The chain recombines TRBV18 with TRBJ1-5; 8 bases match TRBD1. After removal of 2 bases from V and 0 bases from J, the junction contained 3 bases not matched to a gene. This CDR3 spans 16 amino acids. Germline V CDR1 and CDR2: KGHSH, LQKENI.

The chain joins TRBV10-3 to TRBJ2-7; D might be TRBD2 (5 bases). CDR3 length: 13 amino acids. Trimming pared 7 bases from V and 3 bases from J, leaving 13 bases between. Germline CDR1 ENHRY, CDR2 SYGVKD. The CDR3 protein is CAINRGYGYEQYF. In DNA, the CDR3 is TGTGCCATCAACAGAGGGTATGGCTACGAGCAGTACTTC.

The chain carries TRBV11-2 and TRBJ2-5; D is unclear. Trimming removed 2 bases from V and 4 bases from J, with 5 bases in between. CDR1 and CDR2 (germline): SGHAT, FQNNGV. The CDR3 totals 12 residues. As DNA, the CDR3 is TGTGCCAGCAGCTTACTAGGAGAGACCCAGTACTTC. Protein: CASSLLGETQYF.